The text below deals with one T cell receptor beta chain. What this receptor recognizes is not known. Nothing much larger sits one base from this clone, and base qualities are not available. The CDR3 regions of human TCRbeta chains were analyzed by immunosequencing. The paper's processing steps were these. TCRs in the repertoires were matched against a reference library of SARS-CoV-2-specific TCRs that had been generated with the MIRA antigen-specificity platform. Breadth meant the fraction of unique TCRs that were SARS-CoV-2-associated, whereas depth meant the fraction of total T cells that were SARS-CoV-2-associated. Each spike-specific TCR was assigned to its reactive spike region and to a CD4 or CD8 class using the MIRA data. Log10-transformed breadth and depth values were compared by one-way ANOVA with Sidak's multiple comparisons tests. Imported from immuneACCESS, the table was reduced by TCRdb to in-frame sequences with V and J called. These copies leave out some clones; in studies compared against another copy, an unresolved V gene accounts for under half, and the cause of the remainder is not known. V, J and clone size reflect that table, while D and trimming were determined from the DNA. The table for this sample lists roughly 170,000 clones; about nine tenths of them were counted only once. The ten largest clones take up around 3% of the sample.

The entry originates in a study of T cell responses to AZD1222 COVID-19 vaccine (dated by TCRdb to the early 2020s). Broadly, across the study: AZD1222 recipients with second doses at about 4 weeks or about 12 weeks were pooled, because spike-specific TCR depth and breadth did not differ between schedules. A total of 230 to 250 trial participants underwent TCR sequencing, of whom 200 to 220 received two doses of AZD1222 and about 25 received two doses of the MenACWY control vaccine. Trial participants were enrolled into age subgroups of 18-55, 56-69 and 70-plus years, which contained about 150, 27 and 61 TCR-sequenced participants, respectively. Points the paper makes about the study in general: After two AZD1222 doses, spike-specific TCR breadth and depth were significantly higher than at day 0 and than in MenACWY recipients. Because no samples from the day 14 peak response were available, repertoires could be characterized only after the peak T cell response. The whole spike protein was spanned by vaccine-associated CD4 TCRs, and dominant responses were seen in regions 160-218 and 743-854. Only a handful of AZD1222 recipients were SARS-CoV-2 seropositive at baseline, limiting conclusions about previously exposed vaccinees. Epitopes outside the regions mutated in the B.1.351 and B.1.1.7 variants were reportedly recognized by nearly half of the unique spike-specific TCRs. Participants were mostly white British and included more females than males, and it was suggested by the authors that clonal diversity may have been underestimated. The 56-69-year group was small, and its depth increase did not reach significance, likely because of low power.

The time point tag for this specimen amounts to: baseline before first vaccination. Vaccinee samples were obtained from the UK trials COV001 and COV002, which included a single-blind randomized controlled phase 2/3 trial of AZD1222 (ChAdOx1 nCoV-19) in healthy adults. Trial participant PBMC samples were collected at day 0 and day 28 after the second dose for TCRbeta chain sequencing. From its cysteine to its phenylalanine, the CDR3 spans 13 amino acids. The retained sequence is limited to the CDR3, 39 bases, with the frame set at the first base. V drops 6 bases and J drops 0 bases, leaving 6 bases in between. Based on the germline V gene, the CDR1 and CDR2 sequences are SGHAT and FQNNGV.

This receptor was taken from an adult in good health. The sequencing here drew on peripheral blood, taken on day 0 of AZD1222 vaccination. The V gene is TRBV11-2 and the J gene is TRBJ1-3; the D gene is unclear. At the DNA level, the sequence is TGTGCCAGCAGAGTCCGCTCTGGAAACACCATATATTTT. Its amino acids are CASRVRSGNTIYF.